This TCR beta chain appears in the sequencing data of a study of blood T cell repertoires in COVID-19. For the study at large: T cells, B-cell-depleted T cells, or PBMCs supplied cDNA or gDNA.

V was clipped by 3 bases and J by 2 bases, with 14 bases between them. The CDR3 consists of 15 residues. CDR1 and CDR2 (germline): LNHDA, SQIVND (reference sequence). The authors' processing: Nucleated cell counts were estimated from reference gene primer amplification. The assay was immunoSEQ multiplex PCR, and TCRdb's table has in-frame clones only and misses some. V, J and clone size reflect that table, while D and trimming were determined from the DNA. The sample yields about 120,000 clones, approximately 85% seen once. The rearrangement uses TRBV19 and TRBJ2-7; possibly TRBD2 for D (6 bases). Source material: peripheral blood. This receptor was identified in a human donor in a cohort sampled during active COVID-19. CDR3 nucleotide sequence: TGTGCCAGTAGTATCTCCCCCGCGGGGACCTACGAGCAGTACTTC. Translation: CASSISPAGTYEQYF. The whole variable domain, remainder taken from reference TRBV19 and TRBJ2-7, is DGGITQSPKYLFRKEGQNVTLSCEQNLNHDAMYWYRQDPGQGLRLIYYSQIVNDFQKGDIAEGYSVSREKKESFPLTVTSAQKNPTAFYLCASSISPAGTYEQYFGPGTRLTVT.